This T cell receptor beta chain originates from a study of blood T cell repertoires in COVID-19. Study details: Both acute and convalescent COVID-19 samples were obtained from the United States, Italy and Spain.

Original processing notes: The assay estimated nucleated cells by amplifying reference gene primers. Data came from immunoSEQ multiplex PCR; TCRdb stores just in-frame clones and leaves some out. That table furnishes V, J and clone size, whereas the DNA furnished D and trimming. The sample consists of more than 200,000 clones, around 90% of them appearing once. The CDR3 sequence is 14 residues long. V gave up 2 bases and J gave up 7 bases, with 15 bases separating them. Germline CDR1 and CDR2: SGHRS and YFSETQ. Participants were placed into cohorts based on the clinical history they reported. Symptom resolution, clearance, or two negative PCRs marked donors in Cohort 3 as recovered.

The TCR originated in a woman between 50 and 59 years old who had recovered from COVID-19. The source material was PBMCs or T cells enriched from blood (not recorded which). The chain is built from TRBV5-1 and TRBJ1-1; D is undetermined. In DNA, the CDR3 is TGCGCCAGCAGCTTCGGAGGGTGGCAGATTGAAGCTTTCTTT. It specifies CASSFGGWQIEAFF.